This T cell receptor (beta chain) was profiled in a study of technical replicates of blood from several donors (dated by TCRdb to 2017 to 2019). The CDR3 holds 16 amino acids from the cysteine to the phenylalanine. The entry retains the CDR3 DNA only, 48 bases that are in frame from base 1. The V and J ends are trimmed by 1 base and 6 bases, leaving 15 bases between them. The germline V gene specifies KGHSH as CDR1 and LQKENI as CDR2. A word on this clone: The specificity of this receptor is unknown. No clone much larger than this one lies a single base away; base qualities are absent.

Library method: the immunoSEQ multiplex PCR assay. This is the immuneACCESS table as TCRdb keeps it, with only in-frame sequences that have V and J called. A part of the clones is gone; compared with another copy, unresolved V genes explain less than half, and the rest is unexplained. The sample table lists about 85,000 clones, about 94% of them with a count of one. The ten largest clonotypes hold around 0.25% of the sample. The rearranged segments are TRBV18 and TRBJ2-2; TRBD2 is a weak D gene call, 6 bases matching. Sequencing input: T cells isolated from PBMCs. The TCR comes from a human donor in good health. CDR3 region: CASSPLSGEFPGELFF. The sequence in DNA is TGTGCCAGCTCACCACTATCGGGAGAATTTCCCGGGGAGCTGTTTTTT.